Listed here are 19 T cell receptor beta chains from one sample, sequenced in a study of blood T cell repertoires in COVID-19. The assay was immunoSEQ multiplex PCR, and TCRdb's table has in-frame clones only and misses some. The table lists approximately 150,000 clones, about 86% of them singletons. Material for sequencing was peripheral blood. Receptor source: a woman aged 60-75 years with acute or convalescent COVID-19.

The chain couples TRBV10-3 to TRBJ2-3, with TRBD1 matching 8 bases. With 5 bases clipped from V and 4 bases from J, the junction kept 8 bases outside the gene matches. From germline, CDR1 is ENHRY and CDR2 SYGVKD. The CDR3 extends over 15 amino acids. The CDR3 DNA follows: TGTGCCATCAGTCGACAGGGGATGGGTGCAGATACGCAGTATTTT. It is translated as CAISRQGMGADTQYF.

The genes are TRBV30 and TRBJ1-1, with TRBD1 matching 7 bases. Germline trimming cut 5 bases from V and 0 bases from J; bases unmatched to any gene: 6. The CDR3 is 14 residues long. Per the germline V gene, CDR1 is GTSNPN and CDR2 is SVGIG (reference sequence). The CDR3 is CAWWGDSMNTEAFF. Here the CDR3 DNA reads TGTGCCTGGTGGGGGGACAGCATGAACACTGAAGCTTTCTTT.

The V call is TRBV6-5, the J call TRBJ2-2; unclear D gene. The CDR3 covers 15 residues. Trimming removed 6 bases at V and 2 bases at J, with 13 bases between. Germline CDR1 is MNHEY and CDR2 is SVGAGI. The CDR3 DNA is TGTGCCAGCAGCCGACTGAGAACTAACACCGGGGAGCTGTTTTTT. Protein sequence: CASSRLRTNTGELFF.

Turning to this clone: Since no conserved phenylalanine or tryptophan closes the CDR3, a read error is the likely cause. It is unclear where the CDR3 begins or ends on the DNA, so no DNA is shown, and the CDR3 is as TCRdb lists it. The chain employs TRBV18 and TRBJ1-2; the DNA was not compared with TRBD1, the D call given in the table. Germline CDR1 is KGHSH and CDR2 is LQKENI. Ends included, the CDR3 has 16 residues. CDR3 in amino acids: CASSPLSGTSPSSGML.

V and J are TRBV5-1 and TRBJ2-5; D unclear. Germline V gene data show CDR1 as SGHRS and CDR2 as YFSETQ. The V end was cut by 2 bases, the J end by 7 bases, with 9 bases between. The CDR3 loop spans 12 amino acids. This CDR3 is CASSLAFGTQYF. The DNA of the CDR3 is TGCGCCAGCAGCTTAGCCTTCGGGACCCAGTACTTC.

The chain joins TRBV7-9 to TRBJ1-3; D not certain. V was pared by 3 bases and J by 0 bases, with 9 bases between. The CDR3 runs 15 residues. Germline V gives CDR1 SEHNR, CDR2 FQNEAQ (reference sequence). The CDR3 sequence: CASSFSVNSGNTIYF. The CDR3 DNA follows: TGTGCCAGCAGCTTTAGTGTTAACTCTGGAAACACCATATATTTT.

The chain has TRBV28 and TRBJ2-6; tentative D call: TRBD1 (6 bases). The length of the CDR3 is 15 residues. Germline CDR1 MDHEN, CDR2 SYDVKM. With 7 bases removed from V and 4 bases from J, the gap between germline ends came to 14 bases. CDR3 amino acids: CASTLTGLGANVLTF. As DNA, the CDR3 is TGTGCCAGCACTCTGACAGGTTTAGGGGCCAACGTCCTGACTTTC.

The V and J genes are TRBV18 and TRBJ1-5, with 9 bases matching TRBD1. CDR3 length: 19 residues. Germline CDR1 reads KGHSH; CDR2 reads LQKENI. V gave up 5 bases and J gave up 2 bases; unmatched junction bases: 16. The DNA for the CDR3 is TGTGCCAGCTCAGCAACTGGCCCGGGACAGGGAATGGGCAATCAGCCCCAGCATTTT. Translation gives CASSATGPGQGMGNQPQHF.

The chain is built from TRBV4-3 and TRBJ2-1, with 7 bases identical to TRBD2. CDR3 length: 16 amino acids. Trimming cost V 4 bases and J 7 bases; bases outside gene matches: 13. Germline assignment: CDR1 LGHNA and CDR2 YSLEER. As DNA, the CDR3 is TGCGCCAGCAGCCGGATTGCCGGGACTAACTCTAATGAGCAGTTCTTC. It is translated as CASSRIAGTNSNEQFF.

The chain recombines TRBV11-3 with TRBJ1-2; 7 bases agree with TRBD1. Trimming took 1 base from V and 0 from J; bases not matched to a gene: 8. The length of the CDR3 is 17 residues. The germline V gene has CDR1 SGHNT and CDR2 YENEEA. The CDR3: CASSLGVLGTANYGYTF. The CDR3 DNA is TGTGCCAGCAGCTTAGGGGTCCTCGGGACAGCTAACTATGGCTACACCTTC.

The chain has TRBV6-2 or TRBV6-3 and TRBJ2-3, with 10 bases aligning to TRBD2. The CDR3 has 15 residues. Germline trimming cut 6 bases from V and 10 bases from J; bases unmatched to any gene: 13. CDR1 and CDR2 (germline): MNHEY, SVGEGT. DNA of the CDR3: TGTGCCAGCAGCGCGAGCGGGGGGGCCCCCTTTGCGCAGTATTTT. Translating it yields CASSASGGAPFAQYF.

CDR3 sequence reads: CASSQDSDRGPLLAEAFF. CDR3 DNA: TGCGCCAGCAGCCAAGATTCAGACAGGGGTCCCCTTCTTGCTGAAGCTTTCTTT. The V gene is TRBV4-1, the J gene TRBJ1-1; 8 bases are shared with TRBD1. Germline trimming cut 0 bases from V and 6 bases from J; bases unmatched to any gene: 15. The CDR3 has 18 amino acids. In germline, CDR1 is MGHRA, CDR2 YSYEKL.

The J gene is TRBJ1-5, the V gene TRBV3-1 (or the pseudogene TRBV3-2); no firm D call. Trimming cost V 2 bases and J 0 bases, with 8 bases left between them. Germline assignment: CDR1 LGHDT and CDR2 YNNKEL (reference sequence). The CDR3 loop spans 15 amino acids. CDR3 residues: CASSQRGYSNQPQHF. The CDR3 nucleotides are TGTGCCAGCAGCCAACGGGGTTATAGCAATCAGCCCCAGCATTTT.

The rearrangement links TRBV24-1 to TRBJ2-7, with a possible D match to TRBD1 (6 bases). Germline CDR1 and CDR2: KGHDR and SFDVKD. The CDR3 covers 15 residues. V gave up 2 bases and J gave up 1 base, with 11 bases separating them. CDR3: CATSDSGTRSYEQYF. The CDR3 nucleotides are TGTGCCACCAGTGATTCCGGGACACGATCCTACGAGCAGTACTTC.

V is TRBV11-2 and J is TRBJ1-4, with 8 positions matching TRBD1. The CDR3 covers 16 residues. J gave up 8 bases and V 5 bases, and 13 bases lay outside the gene matches. Germline CDR1 reads SGHAT; CDR2 reads FQNNGV. This CDR3 reads CASSDPRQGAREKLFF. The CDR3 DNA follows: TGTGCCAGCAGCGACCCGAGGCAGGGGGCCAGGGAAAAACTGTTTTTT.

This chain joins TRBV7-9 and TRBJ1-4, with 8 bases lining up with TRBD1. The germline V gene has CDR1 SEHNR and CDR2 FQNEAQ (reference sequence). There are 16 residues in the CDR3. With V trimmed by 5 bases and J by 1 base, 6 bases remained unmatched. The CDR3 nucleotides are TGTGCCAGCAGCACAGGGGGGGGAAGAACTAATGAAAAACTGTTTTTT. Protein sequence: CASSTGGGRTNEKLFF.

The chain has TRBV5-1 and TRBJ2-2; perhaps TRBD1 as D (5 bases). The ends were cut back, 4 bases at V and 0 bases at J, with 16 bases in the middle. The CDR3 runs 17 residues. CDR1 SGHRS and CDR2 YFSETQ come from the germline V gene. The CDR3 DNA reads as TGCGCCAGCAGCCCCACACCCAGGGTTACGAACACCGGGGAGCTGTTTTTT. The encoded protein is CASSPTPRVTNTGELFF.

This clone showed up just a few times. J is TRBJ1-2 and V is TRBV4-3; D is uncertain. This CDR3 is 15 amino acids long. Trimming took 3 bases from V and 4 from J, leaving 15 bases between them. Germline V gene lookup returns CDR1 LGHNA and CDR2 YSLEER. The CDR3 reads CASSQGGQDVYGYTF. The DNA of the CDR3 is TGCGCCAGCAGCCAGGGAGGGCAGGATGTCTATGGCTACACCTTC.

This chain connects TRBV10-1 to TRBJ2-3, with 14 bases identical to TRBD2. This CDR3 has 16 residues. Unmatched junction bases numbered 2, after V lost 4 bases and J lost 2 bases. Looked up from germline, CDR1 is WNHNN and CDR2 is SYGVQD (reference sequence). CDR3 DNA sequence: TGCGCCAGCAGTGGGGGACTAGCGGGAGTCACAGATACGCAGTATTTT. Protein: CASSGGLAGVTDTQYF.